This paragraph reports one T cell receptor beta chain. This sample stems from a study of shared T cell receptors in the human thymus. Clones were read by immunoSEQ multiplex PCR, and TCRdb kept only the in-frame ones, dropping some. The profile shows more than 550,000 clones, approximately 85% of them singletons. V was cut by 9 bases and J by 0 bases, with 21 bases left in between. The CDR3 runs to 17 residues. Germline lookup yields CDR1 ENHRY and CDR2 SYGVKD. The sample was also reused in another study, on human thymus T cells. That study reports: Healthy Finnish infants undergoing corrective surgery for congenital heart defects were used as donors. It was from resections taken during corrective heart surgery that the thymus tissue came. Both thymic and peripheral blood repertoires showed apparently biased V and J usage. Thymic repertoires overlap heavily among unrelated individuals, related research has reported.

This sequence originates from a girl in the first two years of life with a congenital heart defect. The rearrangement links TRBV10-3 to TRBJ1-3, with a weak D call TRBD1 (6 bases). The specimen was thymocytes. Here the CDR3 reads CAISRPRTAPSGNTIYF. Here the CDR3 DNA reads TGTGCCATTTCGCGACCCAGGACAGCACCCTCTGGAAACACCATATATTTT.